A single sample is the source of the 14 T cell receptor beta chains below, sequenced in a study of memory CD4+ T cells and cytomegalovirus serostatus. Single viable CD3+CD4+CD8-CD45RO+ cells were sorted as the memory CD4+ T cells. TCRdb keeps only in-frame clones here, not all; method: immunoSEQ multiplex PCR. The sample holds 55,000 to 75,000 clones, approximately 78% seen once. Sample: memory CD4+ T cells from blood. These receptors came from an adult in good health and CMV-seronegative.

This clone was seen more than once but under ten times. V is TRBV25-1 and J is TRBJ2-7, with 10 nucleotides matching TRBD1. Germline loops: CDR1 MGHDK, CDR2 SYGVNS. V lost 8 bases and J lost 5; bases outside the gene matches: 9. The CDR3 length is 14 residues. CDR3 amino acids: CASGGRDRGNEQYF. The CDR3, as DNA: TGTGCCAGCGGAGGCCGGGACAGGGGCAACGAGCAGTACTTC.

The chain couples TRBV30 to TRBJ2-3; 9 nucleotides agree with TRBD2. Germline-derived CDR1 and CDR2 are GTSNPN and SVGIG (reference sequence). CDR3 length: 14 residues. The V and J ends lost 8 bases and 1 base, in that order; junction bases with no gene match: 7. CDR3 protein: CARASGTGTDTQYF. The CDR3 DNA reads as TGTGCCCGCGCTAGCGGGACTGGCACAGATACGCAGTATTTT.

V is TRBV7-9 and J is TRBJ2-1; 9 bases agree with TRBD2. Per germline, CDR1 SEHNR and CDR2 FQNEAQ (reference sequence). The trim removed 4 bases at V and 3 bases at J, leaving 4 bases unmatched. The CDR3 consists of 15 residues. The CDR3 DNA is TGTGCCAGCAGCTACGGGACTAGCTTCTACAATGAGCAGTTCTTC. It codes for CASSYGTSFYNEQFF.

This clone is categorized as medium-sized. The chain has TRBV14 and TRBJ1-1; D may be TRBD1 (5 bases). Trimming shortened V by 5 bases and J by 5 bases, and 12 bases separated the two germline ends. The germline V gene has CDR1 SGHDN and CDR2 FVKESK. The CDR3 contains 13 residues. CDR3 sequence reads: CASSVQVATEAFF. In nucleotides, the CDR3 is TGTGCCAGCAGCGTACAGGTAGCAACTGAAGCTTTCTTT. Looking up the rest from reference TRBV14 and TRBJ1-1 gives the full variable domain: EAGVTQFPSHSVIEKGQTVTLRCDPISGHDNLYWYRRVMGKEIKFLLHFVKESKQDESGMPNNRFLAERTGGTYSTLKVQPAELEDSGVYFCASSVQVATEAFFGQGTRLTVV.

The chain joins TRBV18 to TRBJ2-5; TRBD2 matches 12 bases. Losses at the gene ends were 1 base for V and 5 bases for J; bases not matched to a gene: 5. The CDR3 spans 16 residues. The germline gives CDR1 KGHSH, CDR2 LQKENI. The CDR3 DNA reads as TGTGCCAGCTCACCACGACTAGCGGGAGCCGAGGAGACCCAGTACTTC. Protein: CASSPRLAGAEETQYF. The entire variable domain, with the rest obtained from reference TRBV18 and TRBJ2-5, is as follows: NAGVMQNPRHLVRRRGQEARLRCSPMKGHSHVYWYRQLPEEGLKFMVYLQKENIIDESGMPKERFSAEFPKEGPSILRIQQVVRGDSAAYFCASSPRLAGAEETQYFGPGTRLLVL.

The chain joins TRBV25-1 to TRBJ1-2; D is perhaps TRBD1 (6 bases). Trimming left V 3 bases short and J 4 bases short, with 18 bases between. This CDR3 has 16 amino acids. Looked up from germline, CDR1 is MGHDK and CDR2 is SYGVNS. In DNA, the CDR3 is TGTGCCAGCAGTGACCCGGCTATGGGGGGCGGCTATGGCTACACCTTC. This translates into CASSDPAMGGGYGYTF.

V and J are TRBV5-8 and TRBJ2-7, with a tentative D call TRBD2 (6 bases). CDR1 is SGHTS and CDR2 is YDEGEE in the germline V gene. Trimming stripped 7 bases from V and 2 bases from J, with 7 bases between. This CDR3 region has 11 residues. The CDR3 here is CASSGAYEQYF. The CDR3 DNA reads as TGTGCCAGCTCGGGGGCCTACGAGCAGTACTTC.

This clone was detected once. The chain has TRBV7-9 and TRBJ1-2; D ambiguous. Germline loops: CDR1 SEHNR, CDR2 FQNEAQ (reference sequence). The CDR3 runs to 12 residues. V lost 5 bases, J lost 8 bases, and 12 bases lay in between. In DNA form, the CDR3 reads TGTGCCAGCAGCCCCCAAGCGGGGGGCTACACCTTC. Residues: CASSPQAGGYTF. Full variable domain (outside the CDR3, taken from reference TRBV7-9 and TRBJ1-2): DTGVSQNPRHKITKRGQNVTFRCDPISEHNRLYWYRQTLGQGPEFLTYFQNEAQLEKSRLLSDRFSAERPKGSFSTLEIQRTEQGDSAMYLCASSPQAGGYTFGSGTRLTVV.

This clone was recorded once. The V call is TRBV30, the J call TRBJ1-6, with D hard to call. Germline values: CDR1 GTSNPN, CDR2 SVGIG (reference sequence). Trimming took off 6 bases at V and 7 bases at J, with 10 bases between the two ends. CDR3 size: 12 residues. The CDR3 nucleotides are TGTGCCTGTTACCTGGGGAATTCACCCCTCCACTTT. Residues: CACYLGNSPLHF.

The chain combines TRBV12-5 with TRBJ1-3; D not resolved. Germline V gives CDR1 LGHNT, CDR2 FRNRAP. This CDR3 contains 13 residues. Trimming took 4 bases from V and 4 from J, leaving 8 bases between them. For the CDR3, the DNA is TGTGCTAGTGGTTCGGGGTGGGGAAACACCATATATTTT. It is translated as CASGSGWGNTIYF.

This chain connects TRBV7-2 to TRBJ1-1; D ambiguous. The CDR3 has 14 amino acids. Looked up from germline, CDR1 is SGHTA and CDR2 is FQGNSA. The V end was cut by 5 bases, the J end by 1 base, with 11 bases between. The CDR3 region is CASSPTVTNTEAFF. The CDR3 DNA is TGTGCCAGCAGCCCTACAGTCACGAACACTGAAGCTTTCTTT.

In its sample, this clone was seen a few times. The rearrangement uses TRBV7-9 and TRBJ2-3; TRBD1 aligns across 9 bases. V shed 0 bases, J shed 4 bases, and the junction held 8 bases outside the gene matches. In germline, CDR1 is SEHNR, CDR2 FQNEAQ (reference sequence). The CDR3 extends over 17 amino acids. CDR3 region: CASSLAYRGRRADTQYF. CDR3 coding DNA: TGTGCCAGCAGCTTAGCGTACAGGGGGCGACGGGCAGATACGCAGTATTTT. Combining the CDR3 with reference TRBV7-9 and TRBJ2-3 gives the whole variable domain DTGVSQNPRHKITKRGQNVTFRCDPISEHNRLYWYRQTLGQGPEFLTYFQNEAQLEKSRLLSDRFSAERPKGSFSTLEIQRTEQGDSAMYLCASSLAYRGRRADTQYFGPGTRLTVL.

This clone has just one count. One end of the junction is discordant with germline, which a read error may explain. This sequence joins TRBV30 and TRBJ1-2; TRBD1 matches at 8 bases. Germline CDR1 and CDR2: GTSNPN and SVGIG (reference sequence). The CDR3 is 11 residues long. The CDR3 reads CAWEAQPTGAF. CDR3 nucleotide sequence: TGTGCCTGGGAAGCCCAACCGACAGGGGCCTTC.

The rearrangement uses TRBV28 and TRBJ1-2; D is undetermined. The CDR3 consists of 12 residues. Germline CDR1 is MDHEN and CDR2 is SYDVKM. Deletions cut 4 bases from V and 3 bases from J, with 6 bases between. The CDR3 region is CASSSVDYGYTF. In DNA form, the CDR3 reads TGTGCCAGCAGTTCCGTGGACTATGGCTACACCTTC.